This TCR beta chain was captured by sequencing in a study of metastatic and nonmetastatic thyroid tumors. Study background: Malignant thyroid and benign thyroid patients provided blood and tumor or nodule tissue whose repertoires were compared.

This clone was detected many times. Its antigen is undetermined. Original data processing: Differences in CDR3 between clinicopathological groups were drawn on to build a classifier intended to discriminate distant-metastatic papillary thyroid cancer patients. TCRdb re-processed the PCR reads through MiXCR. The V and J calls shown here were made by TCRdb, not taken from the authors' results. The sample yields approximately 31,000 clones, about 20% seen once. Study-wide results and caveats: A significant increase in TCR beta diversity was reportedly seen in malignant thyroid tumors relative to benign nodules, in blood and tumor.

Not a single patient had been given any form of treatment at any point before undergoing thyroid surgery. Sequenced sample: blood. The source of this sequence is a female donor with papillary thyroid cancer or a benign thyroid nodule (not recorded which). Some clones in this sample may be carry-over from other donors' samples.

The CDR3 bases are TGCGCCAGCAGCTTGGGACGGGGGGCGAGGCAAGAGACCCAGTACTTC. As protein: CASSLGRGARQETQYF. V and J are TRBV5-1 and TRBJ2-5; weak D call: TRBD2 (7 bases). Germline values: CDR1 SGHRS, CDR2 YFSETQ. This CDR3 region has 16 residues. V was shortened by 0 bases and J by 2 bases, with 14 bases between the two germline ends.